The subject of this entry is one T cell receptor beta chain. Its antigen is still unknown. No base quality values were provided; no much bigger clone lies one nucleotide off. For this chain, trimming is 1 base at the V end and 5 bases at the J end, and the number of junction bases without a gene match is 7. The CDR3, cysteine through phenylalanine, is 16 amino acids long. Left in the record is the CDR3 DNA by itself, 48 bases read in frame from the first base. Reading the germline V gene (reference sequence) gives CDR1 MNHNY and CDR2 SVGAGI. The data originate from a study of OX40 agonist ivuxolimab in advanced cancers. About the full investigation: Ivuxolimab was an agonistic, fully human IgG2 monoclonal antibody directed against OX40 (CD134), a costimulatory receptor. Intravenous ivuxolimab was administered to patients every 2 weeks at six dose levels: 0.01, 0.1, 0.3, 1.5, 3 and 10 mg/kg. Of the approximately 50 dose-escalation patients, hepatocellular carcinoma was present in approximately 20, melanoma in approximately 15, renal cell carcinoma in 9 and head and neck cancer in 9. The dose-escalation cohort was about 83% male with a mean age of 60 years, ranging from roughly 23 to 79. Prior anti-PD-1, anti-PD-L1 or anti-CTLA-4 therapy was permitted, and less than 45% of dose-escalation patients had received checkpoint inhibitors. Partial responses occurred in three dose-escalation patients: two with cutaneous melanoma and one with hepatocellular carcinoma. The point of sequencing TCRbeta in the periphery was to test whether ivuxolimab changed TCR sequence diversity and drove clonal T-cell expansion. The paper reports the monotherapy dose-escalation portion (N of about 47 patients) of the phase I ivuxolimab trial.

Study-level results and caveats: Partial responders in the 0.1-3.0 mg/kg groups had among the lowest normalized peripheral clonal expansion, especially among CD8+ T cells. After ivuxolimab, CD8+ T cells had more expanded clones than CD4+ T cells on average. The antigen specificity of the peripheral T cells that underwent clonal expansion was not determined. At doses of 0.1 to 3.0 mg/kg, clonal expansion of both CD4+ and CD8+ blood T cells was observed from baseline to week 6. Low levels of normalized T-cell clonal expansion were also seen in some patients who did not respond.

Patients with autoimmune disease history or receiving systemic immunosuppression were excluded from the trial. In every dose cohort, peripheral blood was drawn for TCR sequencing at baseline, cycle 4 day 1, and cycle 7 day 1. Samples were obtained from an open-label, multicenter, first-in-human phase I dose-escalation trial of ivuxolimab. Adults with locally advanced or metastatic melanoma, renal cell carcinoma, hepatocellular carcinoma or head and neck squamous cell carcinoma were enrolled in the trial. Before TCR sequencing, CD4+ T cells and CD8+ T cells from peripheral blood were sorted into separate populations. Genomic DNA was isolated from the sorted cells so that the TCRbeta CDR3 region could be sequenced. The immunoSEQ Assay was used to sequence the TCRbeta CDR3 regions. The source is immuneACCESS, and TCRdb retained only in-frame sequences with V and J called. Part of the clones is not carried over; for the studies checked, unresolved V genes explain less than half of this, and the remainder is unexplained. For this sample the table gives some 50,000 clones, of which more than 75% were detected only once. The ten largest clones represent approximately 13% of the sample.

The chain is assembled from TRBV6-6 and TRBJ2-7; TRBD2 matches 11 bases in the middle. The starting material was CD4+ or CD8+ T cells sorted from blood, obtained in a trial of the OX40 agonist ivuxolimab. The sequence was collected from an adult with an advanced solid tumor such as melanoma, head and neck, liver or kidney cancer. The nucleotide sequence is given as TGTGCCAGCAGTTACTTTAGCGGGAGGGCCGGGAACGAGCAGTACTTC. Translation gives CASSYFSGRAGNEQYF.